The T cell receptor (beta chain) described here comes from a study of shared clonotypes between healthy human individuals. Germline values: CDR1 LGHNA, CDR2 YNFKEQ. CDR3 length: 17 residues. Trimming removed 0 bases at V and 3 bases at J, with 18 bases between. A roughly 200 ng quantity of DNA, 32,000 or so T cell genomes, went into the sorted-subset replicate PCRs. Profiling relied on immunoSEQ multiplex PCR, and the TCRdb table lists in-frame clones only, not all of them. This sample has around 2.1 million clones, with approximately 94% found just once. The naive CD8 fraction comprised CD45RO-negative cells positively selected for CCR7 and excluded terminally differentiated effector memory CD45RA+ cells.

Sequenced material: naive CD8+ T cells from PBMCs. This chain links TRBV4-2 with TRBJ2-7; TRBD1 is a possible D gene (5 bases). This clonotype was obtained from a man aged 18 to 35 in good health. Some clones in this sample may be carry-over from other donors' samples. The CDR3 loop is CASSQDNGAEQIYEQYF. DNA for the CDR3: TGTGCCAGCAGCCAAGATAATGGGGCGGAACAGATCTACGAGCAGTACTTC.